These 32 T cell receptor beta chains originate from one sample sequenced in a study of cytomegalovirus exposure and HLA in healthy donors. The data were produced by immunoSEQ multiplex PCR, yet TCRdb's version contains in-frame clones alone and is incomplete. The data hold under 150,000 clones, with around nine tenths observed a single time. Sequenced: PBMCs. The receptor source for this set is a man younger than 35 in good health and CMV-seropositive.

The chain joins TRBV6-4 to TRBJ1-2; weak D call: TRBD1 (6 bases). This CDR3 spans 12 amino acids. The V gene's germline CDR1 is MRHNA and CDR2 SNTAGT. The V gene lost 7 bases and the J gene lost 9 bases, with 15 bases spanning the gap. The CDR3 DNA reads TGTGCCAGCATATCCCGGGGGGCGAGCTACACCTTC. It encodes CASISRGASYTF.

A word on this clone: One junction end does not reproduce the germline sequence, and a read error may be involved. The rearrangement joins TRBV5-6 to TRBJ2-7; 10 bases fit TRBD2. The germline V gene encodes CDR1 SGHDT and CDR2 YYEEEE. This CDR3 region has 12 residues. The CDR3 sequence: CASSPLAGSLFF. CDR3 nucleotides: TGTGCCAGCAGCCCACTAGCGGGGAGCCTCTTCTTC. The full variable domain, in which reference TRBV5-6 and TRBJ2-7 provide the parts outside the CDR3, is DAGVTQSPTHLIKTRGQQVTLRCSPKSGHDTVSWYQQALGQGPQFIFQYYEEEERQRGNFPDRFSGHQFPNYSSELNVNALLLGDSALYLCASSPLAGSLFFGPGTRLTVT.

The chain carries TRBV19 and TRBJ2-7; 12 bases are a match to TRBD1. Germline V gives CDR1 LNHDA, CDR2 SQIVND (reference sequence). The CDR3 covers 15 residues. V lost 6 bases, J lost 3 bases, and 6 bases stayed unmatched. The chain's CDR3 is CASRPGTGGLYEQYF. The CDR3 DNA follows: TGTGCCAGTAGGCCGGGGACAGGGGGCCTCTACGAGCAGTACTTC.

The rearrangement links TRBV4-2 to TRBJ2-5; D not resolved. The CDR3 consists of 16 residues. Germline assignment: CDR1 LGHNA and CDR2 YNFKEQ. V shed 1 base and J shed 0 bases, with 12 bases lying between them. CDR3 in amino acids: CASSQASPLYQETQYF. As DNA, the CDR3 is TGTGCCAGCAGCCAAGCCTCCCCTTTGTACCAAGAGACCCAGTACTTC.

The chain employs TRBV18 and TRBJ2-2, with a tentative D call TRBD2 (5 bases). CDR3 size: 17 residues. Trimming cost V 4 bases and J 0 bases, with 15 bases left between them. Per the germline V gene, CDR1 is KGHSH and CDR2 is LQKENI. The DNA for the CDR3 is TGTGCCAGCTCACTTTTAGTACGGGGTTCGAACACCGGGGAGCTGTTTTTT. Translating gives CASSLLVRGSNTGELFF.

This rearrangement joins TRBV6-4 to TRBJ2-1; a possible D gene is TRBD2 (5 bases). V was pared by 4 bases and J by 9 bases, with 13 bases between. From germline, CDR1 is MRHNA and CDR2 SNTAGT. The CDR3 runs 13 residues. Here the CDR3 DNA reads TGTGCCAGCAGTGCCGGGGTCAATGGTGAGCAGTTCTTC. Encoded protein: CASSAGVNGEQFF.

The V gene is TRBV7-8, the J gene TRBJ1-2; D is perhaps TRBD1 (6 bases). V lost 5 bases to trimming and J lost 8 bases, with 15 bases between them. This CDR3 region has 13 residues. Germline CDR1 SGHVS, CDR2 FQNEAQ. CDR3 sequence reads: CASSPQGGTGYTF. The CDR3 nucleotides read TGTGCCAGCAGCCCACAGGGTGGCACGGGCTACACCTTC.

The rearrangement joins TRBV5-1 to TRBJ1-1; no reliable D call. V was clipped by 4 bases and J by 0 bases, with 10 bases between them. The CDR3 consists of 14 residues. The germline CDR1 and CDR2 sequences are SGHRS and YFSETQ. Here the CDR3 reads CASSDGQVNTEAFF. The CDR3 nucleotides read TGCGCCAGCAGCGATGGGCAGGTGAACACTGAAGCTTTCTTT.

This clone appeared once. The V gene is TRBV5-1, the J gene TRBJ1-1; D might be TRBD1 (5 bases). V shed 3 bases and J shed 0 bases, with 9 bases lying between them. The germline V gene encodes CDR1 SGHRS and CDR2 YFSETQ. The CDR3 spans 14 residues. This CDR3 reads CASSSTVMNTEAFF. The CDR3 region has the DNA TGCGCCAGCAGCTCGACAGTTATGAACACTGAAGCTTTCTTT.

The CDR3 sequence: CASSLDISVQYF. For the CDR3, the DNA is TGCGCCAGCAGCTTGGATATTTCGGTGCAGTACTTC. The chain has TRBV5-1 and TRBJ2-7; D is uncertain. Germline V CDR1 and CDR2: SGHRS, YFSETQ. The CDR3 length is 12 residues. Between the trimmed V and J ends, which lost 0 bases and 9 bases, there was a span of 10 bases.

This clone has only a few counts. The chain joins TRBV15 to TRBJ1-1; a possible D gene is TRBD1 (5 bases). Looked up from germline, CDR1 is LNHNV and CDR2 is YYDKDF (reference sequence). V was clipped by 2 bases and J by 1 base, with 5 bases between them. This CDR3 contains 13 residues. This chain's CDR3 is CATSRQGNTEAFF. The CDR3 DNA reads TGTGCCACCAGCAGACAGGGGAACACTGAAGCTTTCTTT.

This clone has ten or more counts. The gene calls are TRBV5-4 and TRBJ1-2; no reliable D call. Germline CDR1 reads SGHNT; CDR2 reads YYREEE (reference sequence). V dropped 0 bases and J dropped 8 bases, with 14 bases sitting between them. CDR3 length equals 14 residues. The CDR3 sequence: CASSLAGTRGGYTF. In DNA, the CDR3 is TGTGCCAGCAGCTTGGCGGGAACGCGTGGCGGCTACACCTTC.

This sequence joins TRBV6-5 and TRBJ1-2; D ambiguous. The CDR3 totals 13 residues. V lost 7 bases to trimming and J lost 0 bases, with 9 bases between them. The germline V gene has CDR1 MNHEY and CDR2 SVGAGI. The CDR3 DNA reads TGTGCCAGCACCCGGACTGCTAACTATGGCTACACCTTC. It yields the protein CASTRTANYGYTF.

The V call is TRBV2, the J call TRBJ1-4; 8 nucleotides align to TRBD1. In germline, CDR1 is SNHLY, CDR2 FYNNEI. The CDR3 sequence is 15 residues long. V gave up 1 base and J gave up 10 bases; unmatched junction bases: 8. DNA of the CDR3: TGTGCCAGCAGTGAAGGGACAGGGAGTATTGGAAAACTGTTTTTT. It codes for CASSEGTGSIGKLFF.

V is TRBV2 and J is TRBJ2-1; 8 bases are a match to TRBD2. Germline V lookup: CDR1 SNHLY, CDR2 FYNNEI. The CDR3 has 13 residues. Unmatched junction bases numbered 9, after V lost 10 bases and J lost 7 bases. CDR3 region: CANKAGAGNEQFF. The CDR3 nucleotides are TGTGCCAACAAAGCGGGAGCCGGGAATGAGCAGTTCTTC. The full variable domain, its missing parts supplied by reference TRBV2 and TRBJ2-1, is EPEVTQTPSHQVTQMGQEVILRCVPISNHLYFYWYRQILGQKVEFLVSFYNNEISEKSEIFDDQFSVERPDGSNFTLKIRSTKLEDSAMYFCANKAGAGNEQFFGPGTRLTVL.

This chain connects TRBV2 to TRBJ2-3; perhaps TRBD2 as D (7 bases). There are 15 residues in the CDR3. Germline loops: CDR1 SNHLY, CDR2 FYNNEI. The V and J ends lost 6 bases and 6 bases respectively, with 19 bases between them. The CDR3 DNA reads as TGTGCCAGCAGGGGGGGGACACTCATAGGGGATACGCAGTATTTT. This translates into CASRGGTLIGDTQYF.

V is TRBV5-6 and J is TRBJ2-7, with TRBD2 as a possible D gene (6 bases). The CDR3 contains 15 residues. Germline V gene lookup returns CDR1 SGHDT and CDR2 YYEEEE. Trimming pared 4 bases from V and 0 bases from J, leaving 14 bases between. Here the CDR3 reads CASSRPLTSSYEQYF. DNA for the CDR3: TGTGCCAGCAGCCGCCCACTGACTAGCTCCTACGAGCAGTACTTC.

The CDR3: CASSRGTEAFF. The DNA of the CDR3 is TGTGCCAGCAGCAGGGGTACTGAAGCTTTCTTT. The chain employs TRBV6-1 and TRBJ1-1, with D perhaps TRBD1 (6 bases). The CDR3 has 11 amino acids. V was cut by 6 bases and J by 5 bases, with 7 bases left in between. Germline loops: CDR1 MNHNS, CDR2 SASEGT.

The rearrangement joins TRBV14 to TRBJ2-2; D may be TRBD1 (5 bases). CDR1 SGHDN and CDR2 FVKESK come from the germline V gene. CDR3 length equals 15 residues. V was cut by 4 bases and J by 7 bases, with 16 bases left in between. CDR3 residues: CASSLQGIRVGELFF. The DNA for the CDR3 is TGTGCCAGCAGCCTTCAGGGTATCCGGGTCGGGGAGCTGTTTTTT.

The J gene is TRBJ2-7, the V gene TRBV5-4, with 8 bases fitting TRBD2. Trimming cost V 1 base and J 3 bases; bases outside gene matches: 15. CDR3 length: 18 amino acids. Germline assignment: CDR1 SGHNT and CDR2 YYREEE (reference sequence). The CDR3: CASSLRVQLGREDYEQYF. DNA for the CDR3: TGTGCCAGCAGCTTGCGGGTACAGTTGGGGCGGGAGGACTACGAGCAGTACTTC.

This chain connects TRBV19 to TRBJ1-6; no reliable D call. Germline-derived CDR1 and CDR2 are LNHDA and SQIVND (reference sequence). The V and J ends lost 5 bases and 12 bases respectively, with 14 bases between them. The CDR3 is made up of 13 amino acids. Here the CDR3 reads CASSEQEGRPLHF. CDR3 nucleotide sequence: TGTGCCAGTAGTGAGCAGGAGGGTAGACCCCTCCACTTT.

The chain combines TRBV19 with TRBJ2-7; perhaps TRBD1 as D (7 bases). The length of the CDR3 is 18 residues. Germline CDR1 and CDR2: LNHDA and SQIVND (reference sequence). Trimming shortened V by 1 base and J by 2 bases, and 21 bases separated the two germline ends. The CDR3 is CASSIGRGVGQTTYEQYF. As DNA, the CDR3 is TGTGCCAGTAGTATAGGCAGGGGGGTCGGGCAGACAACCTACGAGCAGTACTTC. Variable domain in full (rest from reference TRBV19 and TRBJ2-7): DGGITQSPKYLFRKEGQNVTLSCEQNLNHDAMYWYRQDPGQGLRLIYYSQIVNDFQKGDIAEGYSVSREKKESFPLTVTSAQKNPTAFYLCASSIGRGVGQTTYEQYFGPGTRLTVT.

This rearrangement joins TRBV27 to TRBJ1-1; no definite D call. Germline V gene sequence: CDR1 MNHEY, CDR2 SMNVEV (reference sequence). The CDR3 loop spans 13 amino acids. The V end lost 3 bases, the J end lost 2 bases, and 7 bases lay between the germline ends. The CDR3 loop reads CASSFSGNTEAFF. The CDR3 DNA sequence: TGTGCCAGCAGTTTCTCGGGAAACACTGAAGCTTTCTTT.

The rearrangement joins TRBV5-1 to TRBJ1-1; 9 bases line up with TRBD1. Germline V lookup: CDR1 SGHRS, CDR2 YFSETQ. Trimming removed 4 bases from V and 4 bases from J; junction bases left unmatched: 11. There are 16 residues in the CDR3. The CDR3 bases are TGCGCCAGCAGCACCGACAGGGGGAATGTTGGCACTGAAGCTTTCTTT. It translates to CASSTDRGNVGTEAFF.

The rearrangement joins TRBV18 to TRBJ1-1, with 7 bases that match TRBD1. This CDR3 is built from 14 residues. Germline CDR1 and CDR2: KGHSH and LQKENI. V lost 4 bases, J lost 7 bases, and 9 bases stayed unmatched. The CDR3 nucleotides read TGTGCCAGCTCACGGAACAGGGGTGGCGTTGAAGCTTTCTTT. This sequence encodes CASSRNRGGVEAFF. Based on the CDR3 plus reference TRBV18 and TRBJ1-1, the full variable domain is NAGVMQNPRHLVRRRGQEARLRCSPMKGHSHVYWYRQLPEEGLKFMVYLQKENIIDESGMPKERFSAEFPKEGPSILRIQQVVRGDSAAYFCASSRNRGGVEAFFGQGTRLTVV.

The chain employs TRBV5-1 and TRBJ1-2, with 8 bases fitting TRBD1. The length of the CDR3 is 15 residues. V shed 1 base and J 8 bases; nucleotides not matched to a gene: 10. CDR1 and CDR2 (germline): SGHRS, YFSETQ. CDR3 sequence (DNA): TGCGCCAGCAGCTTGACCTCGGACAGGGTATACGGCTACACCTTC. Protein product: CASSLTSDRVYGYTF.

The CDR3 region has the DNA TGCGCCAGCAGCTTGATGGACAGAAATGAAAAACTGTTTTTT. Amino acids: CASSLMDRNEKLFF. The chain links TRBV5-1 to TRBJ1-4; perhaps TRBD1 as D (6 bases). Trimming took off 1 base at V and 5 bases at J, with 9 bases between the two ends. Per the germline V gene, CDR1 is SGHRS and CDR2 is YFSETQ. This CDR3 spans 14 amino acids. Complete variable domain (other parts from reference TRBV5-1 and TRBJ1-4): KAGVTQTPRYLIKTRGQQVTLSCSPISGHRSVSWYQQTPGQGLQFLFEYFSETQRNKGNFPGRFSGRQFSNSRSEMNVSTLELGDSALYLCASSLMDRNEKLFFGSGTQLSVL.

The rearrangement links TRBV7-2 to TRBJ2-7; 14 nucleotides line up with TRBD2. Unmatched junction bases numbered 13, after V lost 4 bases and J lost 5 bases. The CDR3 loop spans 18 amino acids. Germline V lookup: CDR1 SGHTA, CDR2 FQGNSA. DNA for the CDR3: TGTGCCAGCAGCTCCCAGCCCTTGGGACTAGCGGGAGCCCACGAGCAGTACTTC. The encoded protein is CASSSQPLGLAGAHEQYF.

The rearrangement uses TRBV27 and TRBJ2-1; a weak D match, TRBD2 (6 bases). This CDR3 is 18 amino acids long. CDR1 is MNHEY and CDR2 is SMNVEV in the germline V gene (reference sequence). V gave up 0 bases and J gave up 8 bases, with 23 bases separating them. CDR3 sequence reads: CASSLSLWRETGVDEQFF. The CDR3 DNA reads as TGTGCCAGCAGTTTATCCTTGTGGCGGGAAACGGGGGTTGATGAGCAGTTCTTC.

The chain employs TRBV9 and TRBJ1-6; D might be TRBD1 (5 bases). Germline-derived CDR1 and CDR2 are SGDLS and YYNGEE. V was clipped by 0 bases and J by 7 bases, with 14 bases between them. This CDR3 is built from 16 residues. CDR3 DNA: TGTGCCAGCAGCGTAGGAACGGGACTCAGCAATTCACCCCTCCACTTT. The encoded protein is CASSVGTGLSNSPLHF. Using reference TRBV9 and TRBJ1-6 for the parts outside the CDR3, the full variable domain is DSGVTQTPKHLITATGQRVTLRCSPRSGDLSVYWYQQSLDQGLQFLIQYYNGEERAKGNILERFSAQQFPDLHSELNLSSLELGDSALYFCASSVGTGLSNSPLHFGNGTRLTVT.

The chain is built from TRBV12-5 and TRBJ2-7; weak D call: TRBD1 (6 bases). CDR3 length equals 13 residues. V lost 3 bases to trimming and J lost 1 base, with 7 bases between them. CDR1 is LGHNT, CDR2 FRNRAP, per germline. The DNA of the CDR3 is TGTGCTAGTGGTTTAACAGGGTCCTACGAGCAGTACTTC. It is translated as CASGLTGSYEQYF.

The V and J genes are TRBV5-1 and TRBJ2-5; 7 nucleotides agree with TRBD1. Germline CDR1 reads SGHRS; CDR2 reads YFSETQ. V lost 4 bases, J lost 2 bases, and 8 bases stayed unmatched. The CDR3 is 15 residues long. CDR3 nucleotides: TGCGCCAGCAGCCCGAGACAGGGTAGACAAGAGACCCAGTACTTC. Translation gives CASSPRQGRQETQYF.